This T cell receptor (beta chain) was identified during a study of shared clonotypes between healthy human individuals. Across the whole study: Sampling drew on donors who were a couple of women and a few men aged 18 to 49. Three plates were used per donor for CD4 naive, three for CD4 memory, two for CD8 naive and one for CD8 memory. The study, taken as a whole, reports: It was expected that sequencing depth would affect clonotype sharing among donors.

On sorted subsets, replicate PCRs used approximately 190 ng DNA, or about 30,000 T cell genomes. TCRdb keeps only in-frame clones here, not all; method: immunoSEQ multiplex PCR. Among approximately 530,000 clones listed, approximately 95% were seen once. As concerns this clone: Its antigen is currently unknown.

The ends lost 3 bases at V and 0 bases at J; junction bases unmatched: 4. There are 16 residues in the CDR3. Per germline, CDR1 SGHNT and CDR2 YENEEA. The receptor's source is a woman aged 25 to 45 in good health. The rearrangement joins TRBV11-3 to TRBJ2-7, with 11 bases matching TRBD1. The sequenced material came from naive CD4+ T cells sorted from blood. Subset given: CD45RA+ positively selected. CDR3 in DNA: TGTGCCAGCAGCTTTTCCGGGACAGGGGGCTCCTACGAGCAGTACTTC. Amino acids: CASSFSGTGGSYEQYF. The complete variable domain, with remaining parts taken from reference TRBV11-3 and TRBJ2-7, reads EAGVVQSPRYKIIEKKQPVAFWCNPISGHNTLYWYLQNLGQGPELLIRYENEEAVDDSQLPKDRFSAERLKGVDSTLKIQPAELGDSAVYLCASSFSGTGGSYEQYFGPGTRLTVT.